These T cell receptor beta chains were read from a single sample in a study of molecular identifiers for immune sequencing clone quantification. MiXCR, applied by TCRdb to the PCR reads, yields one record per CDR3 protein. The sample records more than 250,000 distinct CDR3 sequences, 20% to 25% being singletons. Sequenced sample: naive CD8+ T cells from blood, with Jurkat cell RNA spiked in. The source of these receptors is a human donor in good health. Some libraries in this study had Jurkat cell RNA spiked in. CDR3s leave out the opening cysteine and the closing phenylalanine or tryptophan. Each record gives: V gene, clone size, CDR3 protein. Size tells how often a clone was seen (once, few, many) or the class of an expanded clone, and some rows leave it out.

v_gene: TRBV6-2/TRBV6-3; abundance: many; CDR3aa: ASSYSPGGNQPQH
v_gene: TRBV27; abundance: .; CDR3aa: ASSLTSVTEAY
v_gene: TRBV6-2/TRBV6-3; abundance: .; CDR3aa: ASSYTTSGRDDIYEQY
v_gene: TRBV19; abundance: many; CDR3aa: ASSYGGFNTEAF
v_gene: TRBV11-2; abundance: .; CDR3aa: ASSLTVWGEQY
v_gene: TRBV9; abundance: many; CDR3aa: ASSYGLGDEQY
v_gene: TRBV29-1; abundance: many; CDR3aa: SFPGNEQF
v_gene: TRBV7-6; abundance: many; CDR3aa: ASSPLPVGDTQY
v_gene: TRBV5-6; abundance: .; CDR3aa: ASSLSGGCEQY
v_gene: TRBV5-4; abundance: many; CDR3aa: ASSNAQGFPTETQY
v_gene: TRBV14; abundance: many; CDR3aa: ASSQVLGNGYT
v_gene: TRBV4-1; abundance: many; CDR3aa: ASSHPRTGDEQY
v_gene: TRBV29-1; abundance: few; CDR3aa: SVEDHGQSTCEQY
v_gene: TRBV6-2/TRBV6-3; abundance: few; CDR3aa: ASSTLAGAQGTQY